This is a list of T cell receptor beta chains from one sample in a study of T cell responses to AZD1222 COVID-19 vaccine. Using immunoSEQ multiplex PCR, the repertoire was profiled, and TCRdb retains in-frame clones only, with some absent. In the table there are 85,000 to 90,000 clones, under 95% of which are singletons. The sequencing used peripheral blood, collected on day 0 of AZD1222 vaccination. All receptors come from an adult in good health. The conserved cysteine and the conserved F or W are not part of the CDR3 here. Only some rows state a clone size, as once, few, many or a class for expanded clones.

V gene: TRBV24-1; clone size: -; J gene: TRBJ2-7; CDR3 protein: ATSEGASYEQY
V gene: TRBV28; clone size: -; J gene: TRBJ1-2; CDR3 protein: ASSSGGQGASTNYGYT
V gene: TRBV9; clone size: -; J gene: TRBJ2-1; CDR3 protein: ASSVGVPPTFGEQF
V gene: TRBV7-6; clone size: -; J gene: TRBJ2-3; CDR3 protein: ASSSTGLTDTQY
V gene: TRBV18; clone size: -; J gene: TRBJ1-1; CDR3 protein: ASSGDGLNTEAF
V gene: TRBV28; clone size: -; J gene: TRBJ2-1; CDR3 protein: ARTGGLEQF
V gene: TRBV6-6; clone size: -; J gene: TRBJ2-3; CDR3 protein: ASSRRTGADTDTQY
V gene: TRBV28; clone size: -; J gene: TRBJ2-7; CDR3 protein: ASSSTTSGMTYEQY
V gene: TRBV5-6; clone size: -; J gene: TRBJ2-5; CDR3 protein: ASSDTGSGIGETQY
V gene: TRBV5-1; clone size: -; J gene: TRBJ1-3; CDR3 protein: ASSLPPTGALNTIY
V gene: TRBV27; clone size: -; J gene: TRBJ1-5; CDR3 protein: ASRGQGLSNQPQH
V gene: TRBV5-6; clone size: -; J gene: TRBJ1-5; CDR3 protein: ASSAGQGDWGNQPQH
V gene: TRBV30; clone size: once; J gene: TRBJ1-6; CDR3 protein: AWSTGASPLH
V gene: TRBV6-5; clone size: -; J gene: TRBJ1-6; CDR3 protein: ASSRQGSYNSPLH
V gene: TRBV5-1; clone size: -; J gene: TRBJ2-7; CDR3 protein: ASSLASQGAYEQY
V gene: TRBV28; clone size: -; J gene: TRBJ2-1; CDR3 protein: ASRSGEPYNEQF
V gene: TRBV3-1/TRBV3-2; clone size: -; J gene: TRBJ2-2; CDR3 protein: ASSPSTGPGELF
V gene: TRBV7-9; clone size: -; J gene: TRBJ2-5; CDR3 protein: ASSLSLALYQETQY
V gene: TRBV28; clone size: -; J gene: TRBJ1-1; CDR3 protein: ASRKGDNTEAF
V gene: TRBV19; clone size: -; J gene: TRBJ2-7; CDR3 protein: ASRDPSGGNYEQY
V gene: TRBV3-1/TRBV3-2; clone size: -; J gene: TRBJ1-1; CDR3 protein: ASGEGHGWTEAF
V gene: TRBV6-6; clone size: -; J gene: TRBJ1-1; CDR3 protein: ASSHGTGPNTEAF
V gene: TRBV29-1; clone size: -; J gene: TRBJ1-1; CDR3 protein: SVKEPMNTEAF
V gene: TRBV2; clone size: few; J gene: TRBJ1-5; CDR3 protein: ASSPGGWQPQH
V gene: TRBV7-9; clone size: once; J gene: TRBJ2-1; CDR3 protein: ASSSPGIQF
V gene: TRBV12-5; clone size: once; J gene: TRBJ1-5; CDR3 protein: ASGLVAGSDQPQH
V gene: TRBV24-1; clone size: -; J gene: TRBJ2-3; CDR3 protein: ATEAGTLTDTQY
V gene: TRBV24-1; clone size: -; J gene: TRBJ2-1; CDR3 protein: ATSLGTSGGTYNEQF
V gene: TRBV27; clone size: -; J gene: TRBJ2-7; CDR3 protein: ASSASATYEQY
V gene: TRBV28; clone size: -; J gene: TRBJ1-5; CDR3 protein: ASAGEQPQH
V gene: TRBV9; clone size: once; J gene: TRBJ1-2; CDR3 protein: ASSQDRPPYGYT
V gene: TRBV6-1; clone size: -; J gene: TRBJ2-7; CDR3 protein: ASSEPTSGIDEQY
V gene: TRBV9; clone size: -; J gene: TRBJ2-7; CDR3 protein: ASSEGGDEQY
V gene: TRBV9; clone size: -; J gene: TRBJ2-5; CDR3 protein: ASSVSGADFQETQY
V gene: TRBV25-1; clone size: -; J gene: TRBJ2-2; CDR3 protein: ASGLASTGELF
V gene: TRBV6-5; clone size: -; J gene: TRBJ2-1; CDR3 protein: ASSTIGRSEQF
V gene: TRBV6-5; clone size: -; J gene: TRBJ2-1; CDR3 protein: ASSVDRGKYNEQF
V gene: TRBV5-1; clone size: -; J gene: TRBJ2-2; CDR3 protein: ASWASATRSGELF
V gene: TRBV7-3; clone size: once; J gene: TRBJ2-3; CDR3 protein: ASSSQTSGADTQY
V gene: TRBV7-8; clone size: -; J gene: TRBJ1-1; CDR3 protein: ASINLGGTLTGGNTEAF
V gene: TRBV29-1; clone size: few; J gene: TRBJ1-1; CDR3 protein: SVSRGETEAF
V gene: TRBV19; clone size: -; J gene: TRBJ1-6; CDR3 protein: ASSISHYNSPLH
V gene: TRBV4-1; clone size: -; J gene: TRBJ2-7; CDR3 protein: ASSQGQGSSYEQY
V gene: TRBV10-3; clone size: -; J gene: TRBJ1-6; CDR3 protein: AISEAGTESSSPLH
V gene: TRBV6-5; clone size: -; J gene: TRBJ1-5; CDR3 protein: ASSYDRMGNQPQH
V gene: TRBV6-1; clone size: -; J gene: TRBJ2-1; CDR3 protein: ASSERGISSYNEQF
V gene: TRBV7-2; clone size: -; J gene: TRBJ1-4; CDR3 protein: ASSPSRATNEKLF
V gene: TRBV19; clone size: -; J gene: TRBJ1-1; CDR3 protein: ASQAGRAF
V gene: TRBV27; clone size: -; J gene: TRBJ2-7; CDR3 protein: ASRDRNLAGDYEQY
V gene: TRBV9; clone size: -; J gene: TRBJ1-1; CDR3 protein: ASSVASQGRSEAF
V gene: TRBV7-9; clone size: -; J gene: TRBJ2-7; CDR3 protein: ASSPAIGLAGGYEQY
V gene: TRBV2; clone size: -; J gene: TRBJ1-1; CDR3 protein: ASNQDLNTEAF
V gene: TRBV7-8; clone size: -; J gene: TRBJ1-3; CDR3 protein: ASSLVVRSSGNTIY
V gene: TRBV6-5; clone size: -; J gene: TRBJ1-5; CDR3 protein: ASRQGYSNQPQH
V gene: TRBV5-4; clone size: -; J gene: TRBJ1-2; CDR3 protein: ASSVLTGNYGYT
V gene: TRBV10-3; clone size: -; J gene: TRBJ2-5; CDR3 protein: AISDGRTGGGETQY
V gene: TRBV9; clone size: few; J gene: TRBJ2-7; CDR3 protein: ASSATRGGPTGSHEQY